These T cell receptor beta chains were read from a single sample in a study of tumor-infiltrating lymphocytes in primary liver carcinoma. Via MiXCR, TCRdb re-called the multiplex PCR reads, giving one row per CDR3 protein. The profile shows 150,000 to 200,000 distinct CDR3 sequences, 85% of them singletons. Material: tumor tissue from primary liver carcinoma. The receptor set was obtained from a man aged 40-49 years with primary liver carcinoma and hepatitis B virus infection. Each CDR3 is given with its conserved first and last residue. Fields, in order: D gene, J gene, clone size, V gene, CDR3 protein, CDR3 DNA. The D gene is left open where the match is weak. Some rows mark clone size as missing; the rest say once, few, many or name a class of expanded clone.

NA,TRBJ2-3,NA,TRBV29-1,CSIRTGGGDTQYF,TGCAGCATCCGGACGGGTGGCGGAGATACCCAGTATTTT
NA,TRBJ1-5,once,TRBV6-6,CAIIEGNGNQPQHF,TGTGCCATCATAGAGGGGAACGGTAATCAGCCCCAGCATTTT
NA,TRBJ2-7,NA,TRBV6-1,CASSEGASGGNVCEQYF,TGTGCCAGCAGTGAAGGGGCCAGTGGGGGTAACGTGTGCGAGCAGTACTTC
NA,TRBJ1-5,NA,TRBV11-3,CPNSLDLGVAQPLYF,TGTCCCAACAGCTTAGATCTGGGGGTGGCTCAGCCCCTGTATTTT
NA,TRBJ2-3,NA,TRBV5-5,CASSLGNSGIDTQYF,TGTGCCAGCAGCTTGGGGAATAGCGGAATAGATACGCAGTATTTT
NA,TRBJ2-5,NA,TRBV12-3/TRBV12-4,CASSLSWVETQYF,TGTGCCAGCAGTTTATCCTGGGTGGAGACTCAGTACTTC
TRBD1,TRBJ1-4,NA,TRBV28,CPSSHRDRGPATVKLFF,TGTCCCAGCAGTCACCGGGACAGGGGTCCTGCTACCGTAAAACTGTTTTTT
NA,TRBJ2-1,NA,TRBV6-1,CASEVEGVSYNEHFF,TGTGCCAGCGAGGTAGAAGGAGTGTCCTACAATGAGCATTTCTTC
TRBD1,TRBJ2-5,NA,TRBV29-1,CTIEADRGRAEAQYF,TGCACCATTGAAGCGGACAGGGGGCGAGCAGAGGCCCAGTACTTC
NA,TRBJ2-7,NA,TRBV10-3,CASQSDMFDEQYF,TGTGCCTCACAGTCGGACATGTTTGACGAGCAGTACTTC
TRBD2,TRBJ2-1,once,TRBV14,CASSAVAGWVNSEKFF,TGTGCGAGCAGTGCCGTAGCGGGATGGGTAAACAGTGAGAAGTTCTTC
NA,TRBJ2-5,once,TRBV29-1,CILESAAGRSETQYF,TGCATCCTTGAATCCGCGGCGGGTAGATCGGAGACCCAGTATTTC
NA,TRBJ2-3,NA,TRBV4-3,CTSSQEDGDTQYF,TGCACCAGCAGCCAAGAGGATGGGGATACGCAGTATTTT
NA,TRBJ1-1,NA,TRBV25-1,CASRMTGGEVGNTEAFF,TGTGCCAGCAGGATGACAGGAGGAGAGGTAGGGAACACTGAAGCTTTCTTT
NA,TRBJ1-2,NA,TRBV7-9,CASSPDPSVSYIF,TGTGCCAGCAGCCCGGACCCCTCTGTGAGCTACATCTTC
NA,TRBJ2-7,NA,TRBV14,CATTRYPREKYF,TGTGCCACCACCCGATACCCTCGGGAGAAGTACTTC
NA,TRBJ2-1,NA,TRBV5-6,CASSLAGDAGSRNEQFF,TGTGCCAGCAGCTTAGCCGGGGATGCGGGGAGCAGAAATGAGCAGTTCTTC
NA,TRBJ1-3,NA,TRBV29-1,CSVSLTAQSGNTIYF,TGCAGCGTCTCTCTGACAGCCCAGAGTGGAAATACTATATATTTT
NA,TRBJ1-4,NA,TRBV28,CANSSNGTPNEKLFF,TGTGCCAACAGTTCCAACGGGACACCTAATGAAAAACTGTTTTTT
NA,TRBJ2-7,few,TRBV6-1,CASGEVSSAYEQYF,TGTGCCAGCGGTGAAGTCAGCAGCGCCTACGAGCAGTACTTC
NA,TRBJ2-2,few,TRBV10-1,CASSELSGTRGSNTGELFF,TGCGCCAGCAGTGAGCTATCGGGGACAAGGGGAAGTAACACCGGGGAGCTGTTTTTT
TRBD1,TRBJ1-5,NA,TRBV29-1,CSVRWTGSSDTQHF,TGCAGCGTGAGGTGGACAGGGAGTTCAGATACGCAGCATTTT
NA,TRBJ1-4,NA,TRBV6-1,CAIAIGTTNENMFF,TGTGCCATCGCTATCGGTACAACTAATGAAAATATGTTTTTT
NA,TRBJ1-1,few,TRBV2,CASSAGSRWAEAFF,TGTGCCAGCAGTGCTGGCAGTAGGTGGGCTGAAGCTTTCTTT
NA,TRBJ1-1,NA,TRBV5-5,CTSSLAPTMVNTEAFF,TGTACCAGCAGCTTGGCTCCTACGATGGTGAACACTGAAGCTTTCTTT
NA,TRBJ2-1,NA,TRBV12-3/TRBV12-4,CANQPNRQAYKEQFF,TGTGCCAACCAACCGAACAGACAAGCTTACAAAGAGCAGTTCTTC
NA,TRBJ2-1,NA,TRBV29-1,CIAMTPGTGTPYEQFF,TGCATCGCCATGACACCTGGGACCGGCACTCCCTACGAGCAGTTCTTC
NA,TRBJ2-7,NA,TRBV5-4,CTSSSGRLSYEQYF,TGTACCAGCAGCTCGGGACGGCTCTCCTACGAACAGTACTTC
TRBD2,TRBJ2-2,NA,TRBV11-2,CASSSSSGANTWELFF,TGTGCCAGCAGCTCTTCTAGCGGCGCCAACACCTGGGAGCTGTTTTTT
TRBD2,TRBJ2-1,few,TRBV12-3/TRBV12-4,CASTSTSDTYNEQFF,TGTGCCAGCACTTCCACTAGCGACACCTACAATGAGCAGTTCTTC
NA,TRBJ2-2,NA,TRBV29-1,CNVGRLGGGTGELFF,TGCAACGTTGGTCGTCTGGGAGGTGGCACCGGGGAGCTGTTTTTT
NA,TRBJ1-5,NA,TRBV6-2/TRBV6-3,CASRPLPLTRINQPQDF,TGTGCCAGCAGGCCACTCCCTCTTACACGGATTAATCAGCCCCAGGATTTT
TRBD2,TRBJ2-1,NA,TRBV11-2,CASSPRPLAGHSDEQFF,TGTGCCAGTAGCCCACGACCACTAGCGGGACATAGTGATGAGCAGTTCTTC
TRBD2,TRBJ2-7,few,TRBV4-3,CTSSPDRAGGYEQYF,TGCACTAGCAGCCCCGATCGAGCGGGAGGCTACGAGCAGTACTTC
NA,TRBJ2-2,NA,TRBV12-3/TRBV12-4,CASSLIAGTGRITGELFF,TGTGCCAGCAGTTTAATCGCCGGGACTGGCAGAATCACCGGGGAGCTGTTTTTT
TRBD2,TRBJ2-6,NA,TRBV29-1,CSAGGISGSLSGANILTF,TGCAGCGCTGGAGGGATTAGCGGGAGCCTCTCTGGGGCCAACATCCTAACTTTC
TRBD2,TRBJ2-2,once,TRBV29-1,CSIEAGTSGITGELFF,TGCAGCATTGAAGCCGGGACTAGCGGCATAACCGGGGAGCTGTTTTTT
NA,TRBJ2-7,NA,TRBV7-9,CASSTMGPPYEQYF,TGTGCCAGCAGCACTATGGGCCCCCCATACGAGCAGTATTTC
NA,TRBJ2-7,NA,TRBV11-1,CVNSPDSYEQYF,TGTGTCAATAGCCCAGACAGCTACGAGCAGTACTTC
TRBD1,TRBJ1-1,NA,TRBV6-6,CASSGDSKKTEDFF,TGTGCCAGCTCCGGGGACAGTAAGAAGACTGAAGATTTCTTT
TRBD1,TRBJ2-7,NA,TRBV6-5,CASTSHTGGEEYF,TGCGCCAGCACGTCCCATACAGGGGGCGAGGAGTACTTC
NA,TRBJ2-1,many,TRBV28,CASSFTGEYNEQFF,TGTGCCAGCAGTTTTACGGGAGAGTACAATGAGCAGTTCTTC
TRBD2,TRBJ2-3,NA,TRBV6-5,CASSQSLAGGSTDTQYF,TGTGCCAGCAGCCAATCCCTAGCGGGAGGGAGCACAGATACGCAATATTTT
TRBD1,TRBJ1-5,NA,TRBV12-3/TRBV12-4,CASSYGTGGGGHQPQHF,TGTGCCAGCAGTTACGGGACAGGGGGTGGCGGGCATCAGCCTCAGCATTTT
NA,TRBJ2-7,NA,TRBV29-1,CSGGYSIYEQYF,TGCAGCGGAGGATACAGTATCTACGAGCAGTACTTC
NA,TRBJ2-1,NA,TRBV12-3/TRBV12-4,CVSSFQVGGKYNEQFF,TGTGTCAGCAGTTTCCAAGTGGGGGGTAAATACAATGAGCAGTTCTTC
NA,TRBJ2-3,NA,TRBV29-1,CIIEGGAGITNMQYF,TGCATCATTGAGGGCGGGGCCGGCATCACAAATATGCAGTATTTT
NA,TRBJ1-1,NA,TRBV28,CASRKSHRANTEAFF,TGTGCCAGCAGAAAATCCCACAGGGCAAACACTGAAGCTTTCTTT
NA,TRBJ2-3,NA,TRBV24-1,CATSAAGTVDTQYF,TGTGCCACCAGTGCGGCAGGTACGGTAGATACGCAGTATTTT
TRBD1,TRBJ2-2,NA,TRBV6-2/TRBV6-3,CASSTQGAPSTGELFF,TGTGCCAGCAGTACACAGGGGGCGCCCAGCACCGGGGAACTGTTTTTT
NA,TRBJ2-7,NA,TRBV12-3/TRBV12-4,CASSLEWLEGVRYEQYF,TGTGCCAGCAGTTTAGAATGGTTGGAAGGGGTAAGATACGAGCAGTACTTC
NA,TRBJ2-1,NA,TRBV2,CARSGQFSYNEQFF,TGTGCCAGAAGTGGACAGTTCTCTTACAATGAGCAGTTCTTC